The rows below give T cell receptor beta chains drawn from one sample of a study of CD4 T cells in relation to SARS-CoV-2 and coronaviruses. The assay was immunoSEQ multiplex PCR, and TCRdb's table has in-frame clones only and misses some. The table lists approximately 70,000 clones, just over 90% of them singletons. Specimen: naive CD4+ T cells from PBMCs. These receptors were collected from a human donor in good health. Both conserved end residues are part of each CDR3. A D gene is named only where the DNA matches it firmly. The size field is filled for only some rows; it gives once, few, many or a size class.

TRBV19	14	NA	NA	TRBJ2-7	CASSIGRDSYEQYF	TGTGCCAGTAGTATTGGTCGCGACTCCTACGAGCAGTACTTC
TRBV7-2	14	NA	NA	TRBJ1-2	CASSLVAAGDGYTF	TGTGCCAGCAGCTTAGTAGCAGCAGGGGATGGCTACACCTTC
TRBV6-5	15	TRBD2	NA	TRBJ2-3	CASSYLTSGGDTQYF	TGTGCCAGCAGTTACCTGACTAGCGGGGGAGATACGCAGTATTTT
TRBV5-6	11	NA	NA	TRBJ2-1	CASSFYHEQFF	TGTGCCAGCAGCTTCTACCATGAGCAGTTCTTC
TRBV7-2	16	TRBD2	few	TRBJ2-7	CASSLALAGRSYEQYF	TGTGCCAGCAGCTTAGCACTAGCGGGACGCTCCTACGAGCAGTACTTC
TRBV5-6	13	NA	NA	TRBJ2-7	CASSFRGLYEQYF	TGTGCCAGCAGCTTTCGGGGTCTCTACGAGCAGTACTTC
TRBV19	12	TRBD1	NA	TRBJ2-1	CASRGTGNEQFF	TGTGCCAGTAGGGGGACAGGGAATGAGCAGTTCTTC
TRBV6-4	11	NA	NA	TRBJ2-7	CASSDKYEQCF	TGTGCCAGCAGTGACAAGTACGAGCAGTGCTTC
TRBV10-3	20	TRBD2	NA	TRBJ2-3	CAISAAPGTSGLHAPDTQYF	TGTGCCATCAGTGCGGCACCCGGGACTAGCGGTCTCCACGCGCCAGATACGCAGTATTTT
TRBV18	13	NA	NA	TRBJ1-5	CASSQGERQPQHF	TGTGCCAGCTCACAAGGGGAACGGCAGCCCCAGCATTTT
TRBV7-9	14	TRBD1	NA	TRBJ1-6	CASSLTTGGSPLHF	TGTGCCAGCAGCTTGACGACAGGGGGCTCACCCCTCCACTTT
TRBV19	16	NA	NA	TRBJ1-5	CASSIIGSYSNQPQHF	TGTGCCAGTAGTATAATCGGGAGCTATAGCAATCAGCCCCAGCATTTT
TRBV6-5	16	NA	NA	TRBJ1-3	CASSYSVGYSGNTIYF	TGTGCCAGCAGTTACTCAGTGGGCTACTCTGGAAACACCATATATTTT
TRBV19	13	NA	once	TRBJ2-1	CASSKDNYNEQFF	TGTGCCAGTAGTAAGGACAACTACAATGAGCAGTTCTTC
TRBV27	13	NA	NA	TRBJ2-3	CASTFTGSDTQYF	TGTGCCAGCACCTTCACAGGTTCAGATACGCAGTATTTT
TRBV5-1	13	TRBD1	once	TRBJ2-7	CASSLGTGYEQYF	TGCGCCAGCAGCCTGGGGACAGGGTACGAGCAGTACTTC
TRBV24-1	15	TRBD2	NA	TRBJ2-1	CATSDLGTSNLEQFF	TGTGCCACCAGTGATTTGGGGACTAGCAACCTTGAGCAGTTCTTC
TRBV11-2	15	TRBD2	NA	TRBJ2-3	CASSVSGRAPDTQYF	TGTGCCAGCAGCGTTAGCGGGAGGGCCCCAGATACGCAGTATTTT
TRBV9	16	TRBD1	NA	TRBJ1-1	CASSVAGDRVNTEAFF	TGTGCCAGCAGCGTAGCCGGGGACAGGGTGAACACTGAAGCTTTCTTT
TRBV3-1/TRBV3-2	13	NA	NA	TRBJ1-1	CASSQDLNTEAFF	TGTGCCAGCAGCCAAGATCTCAACACTGAAGCTTTCTTT
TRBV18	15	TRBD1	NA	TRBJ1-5	CASSTGQGLNQPQHF	TGTGCCAGCTCAACCGGACAGGGACTAAATCAGCCCCAGCATTTT
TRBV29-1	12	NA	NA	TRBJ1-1	CSGSKGNTEAFF	TGCAGCGGGAGTAAAGGGAACACTGAAGCTTTCTTT